This TCR beta chain was recorded in a study of CD8 T cells in ankylosing spondylitis. This CDR3 region has 14 residues. CDR1 LNHDA and CDR2 SQIVND come from the germline V gene (reference sequence). V dropped 4 bases and J dropped 1 base, with 10 bases sitting between them. Study-level findings and limits: Seemingly distinctive of ankylosing spondylitis blood was a TCR beta motif formed by eight highly homologous variants.

TCRdb reprocessed the 5' RACE reads via MiXCR and lists one record per CDR3 protein. The sample records about 700,000 distinct CDR3 sequences, 15% to 20% being singletons. Turning to this clonotype: The antigen is unknown.

The clonotype comes from a male donor with ankylosing spondylitis. The specimen was blood, either unsorted or a sorted T cell fraction (not recorded which). The rearrangement links TRBV19 to TRBJ2-5; D possibly corresponds to TRBD2 (6 bases). This chain's CDR3 is CASSRRASQETQYF. CDR3 in DNA: TGTGCCAGTAGTAGGAGGGCCAGCCAAGAGACCCAGTACTTC.